The sequence of this T cell receptor (beta chain) was determined in a study of cytomegalovirus exposure and HLA in healthy donors. Study findings and constraints: In vitro work confirmed that three CMV-associated chains recognize CMV antigens.

Germline V gene lookup returns CDR1 SGDLS and CDR2 YYNGEE. V was pared by 4 bases and J by 7 bases, with 18 bases between. This CDR3 has 15 residues. To note about this clone: Its antigen remains unknown.

Primers for the PCR totalled 60 Vbeta and 13 Jbeta. TCRdb's table, derived via immunoSEQ multiplex PCR, lists solely in-frame clones and lacks some. Of over 80,000 clones in the sample, around three fifths were seen once. Sequenced material: PBMCs. This chain connects TRBV9 to TRBJ2-1; D unresolved. This TCR came from a boy younger than 18 in good health and CMV-seropositive. The CDR3: CASSLTAVTWNEQFF. CDR3 sequence (DNA): TGTGCCAGCAGCCTCACAGCCGTCACTTGGAATGAGCAGTTCTTC.